The 19 T cell receptor beta chains given below trace back to one sample, sequenced in a study of cytomegalovirus exposure and HLA in healthy donors. With 60 Vbeta and 13 Jbeta primers, the PCR was carried out. Some clones are missing from TCRdb's copy, which holds only in-frame ones; the method was immunoSEQ multiplex PCR. The sample yields 100,000 to 150,000 clones, about 78% seen once. Sequencing was done on a sample of PBMCs. The receptors originated from a human donor in good health.

The rearrangement joins TRBV4-2 to TRBJ2-3; 7 bases are shared with TRBD2. The CDR3 has 24 residues. Germline assignment: CDR1 LGHNA and CDR2 YNFKEQ. The ends lost 2 bases at V and 0 bases at J; junction bases unmatched: 29. The CDR3 region is CASSQSGPPSSYPWGGSSTDTQYF. The CDR3, as DNA: TGTGCCAGCAGCCAATCGGGGCCACCCTCATCATACCCTTGGGGGGGATCTAGCACAGATACGCAGTATTTT.

This clone turned up a few times. The chain employs TRBV6-1 and TRBJ2-7, with D possibly matching TRBD1 (5 bases). This CDR3 is 14 amino acids long. Germline-derived CDR1 and CDR2 are MNHNS and SASEGT. Trimming cost V 3 bases and J 5 bases, with 14 bases left between them. The CDR3 DNA reads TGTGCCAGCAGTGACACCTCAGGGTACAACGAGCAGTACTTC. Translation: CASSDTSGYNEQYF.

Only a few counts were recorded for this clone. V gene TRBV6-5 combines with J gene TRBJ2-7; TRBD1 matches at 9 bases. The junction had 6 bases not matched to a gene; V was cut back by 4 bases and J by 2 bases. The CDR3 is made up of 15 amino acids. Germline V gene lookup returns CDR1 MNHEY and CDR2 SVGAGI. The CDR3 region has the DNA TGTGCCAGCAGTTCCACACAGGGGGCCCCCTACGAGCAGTACTTC. Translating gives CASSSTQGAPYEQYF.

This clone occurred a few times. The chain uses TRBV18 and TRBJ2-7; 9 bases agree with TRBD1. Trimming cost V 3 bases and J 3 bases; bases outside gene matches: 6. The CDR3 sequence is 15 residues long. Per the germline V gene, CDR1 is KGHSH and CDR2 is LQKENI. CDR3 protein: CASSPSGTGNYEQYF. The CDR3 bases are TGTGCCAGCTCACCTTCCGGGACAGGGAACTACGAGCAGTACTTC. The entire variable domain, with the rest obtained from reference TRBV18 and TRBJ2-7, is as follows: NAGVMQNPRHLVRRRGQEARLRCSPMKGHSHVYWYRQLPEEGLKFMVYLQKENIIDESGMPKERFSAEFPKEGPSILRIQQVVRGDSAAYFCASSPSGTGNYEQYFGPGTRLTVT.

Of note for this clone: Compared with germline, one end of the junction differs, possibly owing to a read error. The chain uses TRBV11-2 and TRBJ1-1; D is possibly TRBD1 (5 bases). This CDR3 has 15 amino acids. CDR1 is SGHAT, CDR2 FQNNGV, per germline. The CDR3 is CASTLGWGMNTEAFF. The CDR3 nucleotides are TGTGCCAGCACCTTAGGGTGGGGCATGAACACTGAAGCTTTCTTT.

This clone was seen once. The genes are TRBV28 and TRBJ2-5; D might be TRBD2 (7 bases). Germline V gene data show CDR1 as MDHEN and CDR2 as SYDVKM. The CDR3 runs 19 residues. Trimming cost V 3 bases and J 5 bases, with 28 bases left between them. CDR3 sequence: CASSFQARVGAGVGETQYF. In DNA form, the CDR3 reads TGTGCCAGCAGTTTTCAGGCTCGAGTGGGGGCGGGAGTGGGTGAGACCCAGTACTTC.

V gene TRBV10-3 combines with J gene TRBJ2-1; TRBD1 matches 8 bases. With 6 bases clipped from V and 5 bases from J, the junction kept 6 bases outside the gene matches. This CDR3 contains 14 residues. Germline V lookup: CDR1 ENHRY, CDR2 SYGVKD. CDR3 loop: CAIRRQGQNNEQFF. Here the CDR3 DNA reads TGTGCCATCAGACGACAGGGGCAAAACAATGAGCAGTTCTTC.

V is TRBV5-4 and J is TRBJ2-1; no reliable D call. The CDR3 consists of 12 residues. Deletions cut 2 bases from V and 7 bases from J, with 7 bases between. Germline lookup yields CDR1 SGHNT and CDR2 YYREEE (reference sequence). The CDR3 here is CASSFLRNEQFF. The CDR3 DNA reads TGTGCCAGCAGCTTTTTGCGGAATGAGCAGTTCTTC.

Remarks on this clone: One end of the junction varies from germline; a read error may be responsible. The J gene is TRBJ2-7, the V gene TRBV6-5; 7 bases fit TRBD1. The germline gives CDR1 MNHEY, CDR2 SVGAGI. The CDR3 consists of 14 residues. DNA for the CDR3: TGTGCCTGCAGCCACAGGGGTTCGGAGTACCAGCAGTACTTC. Residues: CACSHRGSEYQQYF.

This clone appeared a few times. V gene TRBV19 combines with J gene TRBJ2-2; D not resolved. CDR1 is LNHDA, CDR2 SQIVND, per germline (reference sequence). The V and J ends lost 5 bases and 5 bases respectively, with 9 bases between them. CDR3 length: 13 amino acids. CDR3 residues: CASSPTQTGELFF. The CDR3 DNA reads TGTGCCAGTAGTCCGACACAGACCGGGGAGCTGTTTTTT.

V and J are TRBV7-2 and TRBJ1-4; 7 bases agree with TRBD1. J was trimmed by 3 bases and V by 3 bases; bases with no gene match: 1. This CDR3 comprises 14 residues. The V gene's germline CDR1 is SGHTA and CDR2 FQGNSA. The CDR3 protein is CASSFGTANEKLFF. The CDR3 DNA is TGTGCCAGCAGCTTCGGGACAGCTAATGAAAAACTGTTTTTT.

The V call is TRBV28, the J call TRBJ2-6; 7 bases agree with TRBD1. V lost 5 bases and J lost 4; bases outside the gene matches: 5. The CDR3 loop spans 15 amino acids. From germline, CDR1 is MDHEN and CDR2 SYDVKM. CDR3 nucleotides: TGTGCCAGCAGTCTGGACAGGATGGGGGCCAACGTCCTGACTTTC. Its protein product is CASSLDRMGANVLTF. Together with reference TRBV28 and TRBJ2-6, the CDR3 gives the full variable domain: DVKVTQSSRYLVKRTGEKVFLECVQDMDHENMFWYRQDPGLGLRLIYFSYDVKMKEKGDIPEGYSVSREKKERFSLILESASTNQTSMYLCASSLDRMGANVLTFGAGSRLTVL.

The gene calls are TRBV7-2 and TRBJ1-5, with D hard to call. The V gene's germline CDR1 is SGHTA and CDR2 FQGNSA. V was shortened by 1 base and J by 9 bases, with 10 bases between the two germline ends. This CDR3 contains 13 residues. CDR3 nucleotide sequence: TGTGCCAGCAGCTTAGTCGGGTTTCGGCCCCAGCATTTT. It is translated as CASSLVGFRPQHF.

This clone was seen a single time. The chain combines TRBV30 with TRBJ2-2, with 12 bases aligning to TRBD2. J was trimmed by 7 bases and V by 0 bases; bases with no gene match: 9. CDR3 length: 17 residues. Germline V lookup: CDR1 GTSNPN, CDR2 SVGIG (reference sequence). The CDR3 coding sequence is TGTGCCTGGAGTGTAGTCCTAGCGGGAGGGAGGAACGGGGAGCTGTTTTTT. It translates to CAWSVVLAGGRNGELFF.

This clone has a handful of counts. The rearrangement uses TRBV5-1 and TRBJ1-6; D not certain. This CDR3 is 17 amino acids long. The germline V gene encodes CDR1 SGHRS and CDR2 YFSETQ. V was trimmed by 0 bases and J by 6 bases, leaving 16 bases between them. In nucleotides, the CDR3 is TGCGCCAGCAGCTTGGAACAGTTGGCCTTTCCTAATTCACCCCTCCACTTT. It codes for CASSLEQLAFPNSPLHF.

The chain recombines TRBV5-4 with TRBJ1-1; TRBD1 is a possible D gene (5 bases). Germline loops: CDR1 SGHNT, CDR2 YYREEE (reference sequence). The CDR3 is 15 amino acids. V lost 2 bases and J 4 bases, leaving 15 bases between the germline ends. DNA of the CDR3: TGTGCCAGCAGCTTTCCCGGGACGGGGGTCACTGAAGCTTTCTTT. Protein: CASSFPGTGVTEAFF. Combining the CDR3 with reference TRBV5-4 and TRBJ1-1 gives the whole variable domain ETGVTQSPTHLIKTRGQQVTLRCSSQSGHNTVSWYQQALGQGPQFIFQYYREEENGRGNFPPRFSGLQFPNYSSELNVNALELDDSALYLCASSFPGTGVTEAFFGQGTRLTVV.

This clone was recorded once. The chain couples TRBV5-1 to TRBJ2-1, with 9 bases that match TRBD2. The CDR3 is made up of 15 amino acids. The V gene end was trimmed by 2 bases and the J gene end by 7 bases; junction bases not matched to a gene: 7. Germline V lookup: CDR1 SGHRS, CDR2 YFSETQ. The CDR3 sequence: CASSLIAGAENEQFF. CDR3 bases: TGCGCCAGCAGCTTAATAGCGGGAGCGGAGAATGAGCAGTTCTTC.

This clone came up a few times. The rearrangement links TRBV10-1 to TRBJ2-7, with 12 nucleotides matching TRBD2. Germline loops: CDR1 WNHNN, CDR2 SYGVQD (reference sequence). The CDR3 runs 15 residues. V lost 9 bases to trimming and J lost 3 bases; unmatched junction nucleotides: 9. The CDR3 region has the DNA TGCGCCAGACTAGCGGGAGGCCACCTCGACTACGAGCAGTACTTC. Amino acid sequence: CARLAGGHLDYEQYF.

V usage is TRBV5-6 and J usage is TRBJ2-3; unclear D gene. The ends were cut back, 0 bases at V and 1 base at J, with 9 bases in the middle. The CDR3 runs to 15 residues. Germline V gives CDR1 SGHDT, CDR2 YYEEEE. The CDR3 loop is CASSLVTPGTDTQYF. DNA of the CDR3: TGTGCCAGCAGCTTGGTAACGCCGGGCACAGATACGCAGTATTTT. Using reference TRBV5-6 and TRBJ2-3 for the parts outside the CDR3, the full variable domain is DAGVTQSPTHLIKTRGQQVTLRCSPKSGHDTVSWYQQALGQGPQFIFQYYEEEERQRGNFPDRFSGHQFPNYSSELNVNALLLGDSALYLCASSLVTPGTDTQYFGPGTRLTVL.